What follows are 19 T cell receptor beta chains derived from one specimen sequenced in a study of blood T cell repertoires in COVID-19. The data were produced by immunoSEQ multiplex PCR, yet TCRdb's version contains in-frame clones alone and is incomplete. This repertoire shows about 220,000 clones, just over 85% found once; its top ten account for around 15%. Sequenced: PBMCs or T cells enriched from blood (not recorded which). The receptors were gathered from a woman between 45 and 65 years old with acute COVID-19.

Only one count was recorded for this clone. The chain links TRBV30 to TRBJ1-5; D ambiguous. V was clipped by 1 base and J by 5 bases, with 6 bases between them. The germline V gene has CDR1 GTSNPN and CDR2 SVGIG (reference sequence). The CDR3 covers 12 residues. The CDR3 protein is CAWSGGYQPQHF. CDR3 nucleotide sequence: TGTGCCTGGAGTGGCGGTTATCAGCCCCAGCATTTT.

The chain is built from TRBV29-1 and TRBJ1-6; 7 bases map to TRBD1. The CDR3 is made up of 15 amino acids. Trimming removed 0 bases from V and 7 bases from J; junction bases left unmatched: 6. Germline values: CDR1 SQVTM, CDR2 ANQGSEA. In DNA form, the CDR3 reads TGCAGCGTTGAAGAAGGGGGCGTATGGAATTCACCCCTCCACTTT. Translated: CSVEEGGVWNSPLHF.

V usage is TRBV24-1 and J usage is TRBJ2-7, with a tentative D call TRBD2 (5 bases). Germline V gene sequence: CDR1 KGHDR, CDR2 SFDVKD. V was clipped by 6 bases and J by 0 bases, with 8 bases between them. This CDR3 is 13 amino acids long. The CDR3 is CATSPGSSYEQYF. In DNA, the CDR3 is TGTGCCACCAGTCCGGGAAGCTCCTACGAGCAGTACTTC.

This chain connects TRBV11-2 to TRBJ2-7, with D perhaps TRBD2 (6 bases). Germline V CDR1 and CDR2: SGHAT, FQNNGV. The CDR3 is made up of 15 amino acids. The V gene lost 2 bases and the J gene lost 3 bases, with 14 bases spanning the gap. The CDR3 nucleotides are TGTGCCAGCAGCTTAAAAGGCGGGATCCGCTACGAGCAGTACTTC. Protein sequence: CASSLKGGIRYEQYF.

The chain recombines TRBV7-9 with TRBJ2-1, with D tentatively TRBD1 (5 bases). Trimming left V 4 bases short and J 0 bases short, with 13 bases between. This CDR3 comprises 16 residues. The germline V gene has CDR1 SEHNR and CDR2 FQNEAQ (reference sequence). The CDR3 nucleotides are TGTGCCAGCAGCTCAGGGAAGGAGCTCTCCTACAATGAGCAGTTCTTC. Its protein is CASSSGKELSYNEQFF.

This rearrangement joins TRBV9 to TRBJ2-1; 8 nucleotides align to TRBD2. V was clipped by 3 bases and J by 1 base; unmatched bases: 9. The CDR3 has 17 amino acids. Per germline, CDR1 SGDLS and CDR2 YYNGEE. The CDR3 DNA reads as TGTGCCAGCAGCGCCAGACTGACTAGCGAGTCCTACAATGAGCAGTTCTTC. Translated: CASSARLTSESYNEQFF.

This sequence joins TRBV5-1 and TRBJ1-6; no reliable D call. The CDR3 extends over 16 amino acids. Per germline, CDR1 SGHRS and CDR2 YFSETQ. Trimming took 0 bases from V and 8 from J, leaving 15 bases between them. CDR3 protein: CASSLDDFTLDSPLHF. CDR3 nucleotides: TGCGCCAGCAGCTTGGACGATTTTACTTTGGATTCACCCCTCCACTTT. Drawing the rest from reference TRBV5-1 and TRBJ1-6, the complete variable domain is KAGVTQTPRYLIKTRGQQVTLSCSPISGHRSVSWYQQTPGQGLQFLFEYFSETQRNKGNFPGRFSGRQFSNSRSEMNVSTLELGDSALYLCASSLDDFTLDSPLHFGNGTRLTVT.

The sample holds one count of this clone. The chain employs TRBV7-9 and TRBJ1-1; TRBD1 matches at 10 bases. This CDR3 has 13 amino acids. V was clipped by 5 bases and J by 5 bases; unmatched bases: 2. In germline, CDR1 is SEHNR, CDR2 FQNEAQ (reference sequence). The CDR3 protein is CASSRGQGTEAFF. The CDR3 coding sequence is TGTGCCAGCAGCCGGGGACAGGGGACTGAAGCTTTCTTT.

The CDR3 region is CASSYRDTQYF. As DNA, the CDR3 is TGTGCCAGCAGTTACAGAGATACGCAGTATTTT. The chain employs TRBV28 and TRBJ2-3, with no clear D. Germline CDR1 and CDR2: MDHEN and SYDVKM. This CDR3 is 11 amino acids long. V was clipped by 4 bases and J by 5 bases, with 4 bases between them.

This chain links TRBV11-1 with TRBJ1-1; 7 nucleotides match TRBD1. This CDR3 spans 12 amino acids. Germline lookup yields CDR1 SGHAT and CDR2 FQDESV (reference sequence). J was trimmed by 10 bases and V by 1 base; bases with no gene match: 3. The CDR3 nucleotides are TGTGCCAGCAGCTTAGGATGGGACAGAGCTTTCTTT. The encoded protein is CASSLGWDRAFF.

The chain joins TRBV27 to TRBJ1-2; 10 bases map to TRBD1. CDR1 is MNHEY, CDR2 SMNVEV, per germline (reference sequence). The CDR3 runs to 14 residues. The junction had 9 bases not matched to a gene; V was cut back by 6 bases and J by 8 bases. In DNA form, the CDR3 reads TGTGCCAGCAGATACTTGGACAGGGGGAGCGGCTACACCTTC. This translates into CASRYLDRGSGYTF.

This CDR3 reads CASSETETTNEKLFF. As DNA, the CDR3 is TGTGCCAGTAGTGAGACGGAGACAACTAATGAAAAACTGTTTTTT. The rearrangement joins TRBV19 to TRBJ1-4; D is unclear. CDR1 is LNHDA and CDR2 is SQIVND in the germline V gene (reference sequence). The CDR3 spans 15 residues. Trimming removed 5 bases from V and 0 bases from J, with 10 bases in between.

The chain employs TRBV6-5 and TRBJ1-1; 10 bases agree with TRBD1. The CDR3 covers 14 residues. CDR1 and CDR2 from the germline V gene are MNHEY and SVGAGI. J was trimmed by 7 bases and V by 4 bases; bases with no gene match: 6. CDR3 nucleotides: TGTGCCAGCAGTTTCGACCGGGACAGGGGTGAAGCTTTCTTT. Translation: CASSFDRDRGEAFF.

V is TRBV27 and J is TRBJ1-6, with D unclear. This CDR3 has 15 amino acids. Looked up from germline, CDR1 is MNHEY and CDR2 is SMNVEV (reference sequence). V lost 5 bases, J lost 7 bases, and 15 bases lay in between. In DNA, the CDR3 is TGTGCCAGCAGTCAGTGGGGAGGGTTAAATTCACCCCTCCACTTT. It specifies CASSQWGGLNSPLHF.

This chain connects TRBV6-5 to TRBJ2-7, with a possible D match to TRBD1 (6 bases). This CDR3 spans 15 amino acids. Germline assignment: CDR1 MNHEY and CDR2 SVGAGI. Trimming pared 2 bases from V and 6 bases from J, leaving 17 bases between. The chain's CDR3 is CASSYTTTGYREQYF. In nucleotides, the CDR3 is TGTGCCAGCAGTTACACGACCACAGGGTATCGCGAGCAGTACTTC.

The V gene is TRBV28, the J gene TRBJ1-3; D may be TRBD1 (5 bases). This CDR3 contains 15 residues. The ends were cut back, 7 bases at V and 0 bases at J, with 13 bases in the middle. CDR1 is MDHEN and CDR2 is SYDVKM in the germline V gene. In DNA, the CDR3 is TGTGCCAGCACCGGGGGGATCAGCTCTGGAAACACCATATATTTT. Translated, it gives CASTGGISSGNTIYF.

V gene TRBV2 combines with J gene TRBJ2-1; the match to TRBD1 covers 7 bases. V lost 5 bases, J lost 1 base, and 8 bases stayed unmatched. Germline V CDR1 and CDR2: SNHLY, FYNNEI. CDR3 length equals 16 residues. The CDR3 here is CASSTSDRWSYNEQFF. In DNA form, the CDR3 reads TGTGCCAGCAGTACATCGGACAGGTGGTCCTACAATGAGCAGTTCTTC.

This chain uses TRBV7-8 with TRBJ2-2, with a possible D match to TRBD1 (6 bases). V gave up 1 base and J gave up 5 bases, with 11 bases separating them. CDR1 SGHVS and CDR2 FQNEAQ come from the germline V gene. This CDR3 contains 15 residues. CDR3 residues: CASSLGTEATGELFF. The CDR3 DNA reads TGTGCCAGCAGCTTAGGGACAGAAGCGACCGGGGAGCTGTTTTTT.

This clone was recorded once. The genes are TRBV6-2 or TRBV6-3 and TRBJ1-1; D is undetermined. The ends were cut back, 0 bases at V and 1 base at J, with 9 bases in the middle. The V gene's germline CDR1 is MNHEY and CDR2 SVGEGT. CDR3 size: 15 residues. The CDR3: CASSYSSWRNTEAFF. The CDR3 region has the DNA TGTGCCAGCAGTTACTCGAGCTGGAGGAACACTGAAGCTTTCTTT.